The 3 T cell receptor beta chains below all came from one sample that was sequenced in a study of blood T cell repertoires in COVID-19. Some clones are missing from TCRdb's copy, which holds only in-frame ones; the method was immunoSEQ multiplex PCR. The sample comprises fewer than 60,000 clones, roughly four fifths of which are singletons, and approximately 10% rests with the top ten. Sequencing input: peripheral blood. Receptors were obtained from an elderly man with COVID-19, enrolled during active disease.

This clone showed up just a few times. V gene TRBV14 combines with J gene TRBJ1-1; D perhaps matches TRBD1 (5 bases). V lost 7 bases, J lost 0 bases, and 18 bases lay in between. Germline lookup yields CDR1 SGHDN and CDR2 FVKESK. The CDR3 has 16 residues. CDR3 DNA sequence: TGTGCCAGCATTAAGGGGATTTCAGCAATGAACACTGAAGCTTTCTTT. Its translation is CASIKGISAMNTEAFF.

The rearrangement links TRBV15 to TRBJ1-4, with D possibly being TRBD1 (5 bases). In germline, CDR1 is LNHNV, CDR2 YYDKDF (reference sequence). Trimming left V 5 bases short and J 5 bases short, with 15 bases between. This CDR3 comprises 15 residues. The DNA of the CDR3 is TGTGCCACCAGCGGTGGGACTCGTGAGAATGAAAAACTGTTTTTT. It encodes CATSGGTRENEKLFF. Using reference TRBV15 and TRBJ1-4 for the parts outside the CDR3, the full variable domain is DAMVIQNPRYQVTQFGKPVTLSCSQTLNHNVMYWYQQKSSQAPKLLFHYYDKDFNNEADTPDNFQSRRPNTSFCFLDIRSPGLGDTAMYLCATSGGTRENEKLFFGSGTQLSVL.

The chain uses TRBV6-5 and TRBJ1-1; the match to TRBD1 covers 8 bases. Germline CDR1 reads MNHEY; CDR2 reads SVGAGI. V shed 7 bases, J shed 1 base, and the junction held 5 bases outside the gene matches. This CDR3 contains 14 residues. The CDR3: CASTYDRGNTEAFF. DNA for the CDR3: TGTGCCAGCACCTACGACAGGGGGAACACTGAAGCTTTCTTT.